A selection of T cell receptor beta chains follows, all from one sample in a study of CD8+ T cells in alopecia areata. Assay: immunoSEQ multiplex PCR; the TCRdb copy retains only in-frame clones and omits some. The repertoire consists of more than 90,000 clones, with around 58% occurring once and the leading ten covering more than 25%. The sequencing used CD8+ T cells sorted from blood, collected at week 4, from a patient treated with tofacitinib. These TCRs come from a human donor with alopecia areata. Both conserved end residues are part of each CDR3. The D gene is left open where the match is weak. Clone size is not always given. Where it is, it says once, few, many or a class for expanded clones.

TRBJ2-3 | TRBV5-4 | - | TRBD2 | CASSPRGADTQYF | TGTGCCAGCAGCCCTCGGGGGGCAGATACGCAGTATTTT
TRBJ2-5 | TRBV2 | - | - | CASSGSGSRETQYF | TGTGCCAGCAGTGGGAGCGGCAGCAGGGAGACCCAGTACTTC
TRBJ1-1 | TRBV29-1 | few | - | CSLMTGNTEAFF | TGCAGCTTAATGACAGGGAACACTGAAGCTTTCTTT
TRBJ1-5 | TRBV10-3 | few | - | CAIPPPAPPNQPQHF | TGTGCCATCCCGCCACCGGCGCCTCCGAATCAGCCCCAGCATTTT
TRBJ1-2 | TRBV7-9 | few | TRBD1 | CASSPGQGIGYGYTF | TGTGCCAGCAGCCCGGGACAGGGGATTGGCTATGGCTACACCTTC
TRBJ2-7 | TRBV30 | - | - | CAWLQGYEQYF | TGTGCCTGGTTACAGGGCTACGAGCAGTACTTC
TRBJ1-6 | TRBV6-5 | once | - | CASRTGTSHSPLHF | TGTGCCAGCAGAACCGGGACTTCACATTCACCCCTCCACTTT
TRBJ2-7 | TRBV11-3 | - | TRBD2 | CASSGGRDPYEQYF | TGTGCCAGCAGCGGTGGGAGGGACCCATACGAGCAGTACTTC
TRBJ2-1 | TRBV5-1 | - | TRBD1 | CATQRRDRGNEQFF | TGCGCCACCCAACGCCGGGACAGGGGCAATGAGCAGTTCTTC
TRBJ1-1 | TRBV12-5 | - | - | CASGWPMGAFF | TGTGCTAGTGGTTGGCCGATGGGGGCTTTCTTT
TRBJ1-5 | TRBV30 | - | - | CAWSVIKGRNQPQHF | TGTGCCTGGAGTGTAATAAAGGGACGCAATCAGCCCCAGCATTTT
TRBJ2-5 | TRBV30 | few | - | CAWSPTGRETQYF | TGTGCCTGGAGTCCCACCGGGCGAGAGACCCAGTACTTC
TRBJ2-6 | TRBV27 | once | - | CASSILDSSGANVLTF | TGTGCCAGCAGCATACTCGACAGCTCTGGGGCCAACGTCCTGACTTTC
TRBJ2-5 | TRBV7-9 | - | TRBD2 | CASRFQGGQETQYF | TGTGCCAGCAGGTTCCAGGGAGGGCAAGAGACCCAGTACTTC
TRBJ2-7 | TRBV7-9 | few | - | CASSSPHGPYEQYF | TGTGCCAGCAGCTCGCCTCATGGCCCCTACGAGCAGTACTTC
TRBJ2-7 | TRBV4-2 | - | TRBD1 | CASSQPGQSAYEQYF | TGTGCCAGCAGCCAGCCGGGACAGTCGGCCTACGAGCAGTACTTC
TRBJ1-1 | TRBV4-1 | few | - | CASSHTTDEAFF | TGCGCCAGCAGCCACACGACGGATGAAGCTTTCTTT
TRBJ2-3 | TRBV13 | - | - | CASSLVAAVQYF | TGTGCCAGCAGCTTAGTTGCGGCGGTTCAGTATTTT
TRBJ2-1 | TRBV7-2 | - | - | CASSLAGTIYNEQFF | TGTGCCAGCAGCTTGGCGGGGACAATCTACAATGAGCAGTTCTTC
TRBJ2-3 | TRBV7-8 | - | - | CASSLDRTDTQYF | TGTGCCAGCAGCCTAGACCGCACAGATACGCAGTATTTT
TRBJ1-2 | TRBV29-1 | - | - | CSVEEGGRSYGYTF | TGCAGCGTTGAAGAGGGGGGACGGAGCTATGGCTACACCTTC
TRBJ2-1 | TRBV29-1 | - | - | CSVVGVSSYNEQFF | TGCAGCGTTGTAGGGGTGAGCTCCTACAATGAGCAGTTCTTC
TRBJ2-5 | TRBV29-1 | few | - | CSVEDLGETQYF | TGCAGCGTTGAAGATCTTGGGGAGACCCAGTACTTC
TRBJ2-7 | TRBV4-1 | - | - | CASSQENSYEQYF | TGCGCCAGCAGCCAAGAAAACAGCTACGAGCAGTACTTC
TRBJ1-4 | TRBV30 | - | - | CAWSDGQGGYNEKLFF | TGTGCCTGGAGTGACGGGCAGGGAGGGTATAATGAAAAACTGTTTTTT
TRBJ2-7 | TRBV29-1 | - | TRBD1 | CSVILLGTGSYEQYF | TGCAGCGTTATCCTCCTAGGGACAGGGTCCTACGAGCAGTACTTC
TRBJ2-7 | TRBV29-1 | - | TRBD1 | CSVATGSYEQYF | TGCAGCGTTGCGACAGGGTCCTACGAGCAGTACTTC
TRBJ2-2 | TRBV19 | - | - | CASSPYTGELFF | TGTGCCAGTAGTCCGTACACCGGGGAGCTGTTTTTT
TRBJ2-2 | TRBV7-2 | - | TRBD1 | CASSPVDRGAGELFF | TGTGCCAGCAGCCCCGTTGACAGGGGAGCCGGGGAGCTGTTTTTT
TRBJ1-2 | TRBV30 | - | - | CAWTEGFDGYTF | TGTGCCTGGACTGAGGGATTCGATGGCTACACCTTC
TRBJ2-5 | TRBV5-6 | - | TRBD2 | CASSLSAGGIQETQYF | TGTGCCAGCAGCTTGTCCGCGGGGGGAATCCAAGAGACCCAGTACTTC
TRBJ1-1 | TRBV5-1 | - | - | CASSVRHLNTEAFF | TGCGCCAGCAGCGTGCGGCATCTGAACACTGAAGCTTTCTTT
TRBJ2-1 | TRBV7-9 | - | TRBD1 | CASSSTGGRFF | TGTGCCAGCAGCAGTACAGGGGGCAGGTTCTTC
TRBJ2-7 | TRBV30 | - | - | CAWPRRTSSYEQYF | TGTGCCTGGCCTAGGCGCACCAGCTCCTACGAGCAGTACTTC
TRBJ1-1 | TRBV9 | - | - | CASSAHKNTEAFF | TGTGCCAGCAGCGCCCACAAGAACACTGAAGCTTTCTTT
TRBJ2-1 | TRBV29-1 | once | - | CSVEERESYNEQFF | TGCAGCGTTGAAGAAAGGGAATCCTACAATGAGCAGTTCTTC
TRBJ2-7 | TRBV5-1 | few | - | CASSRGQPWEQYF | TGCGCCAGCAGCCGGGGACAACCTTGGGAGCAGTACTTC
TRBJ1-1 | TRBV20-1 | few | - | CSASGTDSFF | TGCAGTGCTTCCGGGACCGACAGTTTCTTT
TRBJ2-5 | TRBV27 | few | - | CASSLWGGETQYF | TGTGCCAGCAGTTTATGGGGCGGGGAGACCCAGTACTTC
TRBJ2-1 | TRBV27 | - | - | CASSPQGEYNEQFF | TGTGCCAGCAGTCCCCAGGGAGAGTACAATGAGCAGTTCTTC
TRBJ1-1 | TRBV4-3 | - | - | CASSQDWQGNTEAFF | TGCGCCAGCAGCCAAGATTGGCAGGGAAACACTGAAGCTTTCTTT
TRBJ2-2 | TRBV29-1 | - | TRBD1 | CSGGPGTGLTGELFF | TGCAGCGGCGGTCCCGGGACAGGTCTAACCGGGGAGCTGTTTTTT
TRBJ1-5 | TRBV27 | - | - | CASSQLSGDVGQPQHF | TGTGCCAGCAGTCAACTTTCGGGGGACGTCGGCCAGCCCCAGCATTTT
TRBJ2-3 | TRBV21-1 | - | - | CATLRTSTDTQYF | TGTGCCACCTTGAGGACTAGCACAGATACGCAGTATTTT
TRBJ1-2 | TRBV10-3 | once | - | CATLGGGGYGYTF | TGTGCCACCCTCGGGGGCGGGGGCTATGGCTACACCTTC
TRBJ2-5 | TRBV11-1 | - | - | CASSLTLAELGETQYF | TGTGCCAGCAGCTTAACACTAGCTGAGTTGGGAGAGACCCAGTACTTC
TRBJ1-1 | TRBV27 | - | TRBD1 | CASSGQAGGTEAFF | TGTGCCAGCAGCGGACAGGCAGGGGGCACTGAAGCTTTCTTT
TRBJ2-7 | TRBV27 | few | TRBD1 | CASGQGLNEQYF | TGTGCCAGCGGACAGGGGCTCAACGAGCAGTACTTC
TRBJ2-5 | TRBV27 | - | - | CASSLGPGEETQYF | TGTGCCAGCAGTTTGGGGCCGGGGGAAGAGACCCAGTACTTC
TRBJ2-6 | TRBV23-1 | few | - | CASSHSWPDTVLTF | TGCGCCAGCAGTCACAGTTGGCCGGACACCGTCCTGACTTTC
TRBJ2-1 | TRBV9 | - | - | CASSVGGSANNEQFF | TGTGCCAGCAGCGTAGGGGGCAGTGCGAACAATGAGCAGTTCTTC
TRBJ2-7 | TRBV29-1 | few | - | CSANVGRSDYEQYF | TGCAGCGCTAATGTGGGACGGAGCGACTACGAGCAGTACTTC
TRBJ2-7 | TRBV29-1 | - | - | CSVEESWVGAYEQYF | TGCAGCGTTGAAGAGTCTTGGGTAGGGGCCTACGAGCAGTACTTC
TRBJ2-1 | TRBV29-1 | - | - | CSAEWESNEQFF | TGCAGCGCCGAGTGGGAGAGCAATGAGCAGTTCTTC
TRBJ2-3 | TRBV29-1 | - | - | CSVVSAGSADTQYF | TGCAGCGTTGTATCGGCGGGTTCTGCAGATACGCAGTATTTT
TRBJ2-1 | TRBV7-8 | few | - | CASSLLLADHNEQFF | TGTGCCAGCAGCCTCCTCCTCGCGGATCACAATGAGCAGTTCTTC
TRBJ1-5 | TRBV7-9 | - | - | CASSSGYQPQHF | TGTGCCAGCAGTTCAGGGTATCAGCCCCAGCATTTT
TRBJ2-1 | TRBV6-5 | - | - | CASSSPLTYNEQFF | TGTGCCAGCAGTAGCCCCCTGACCTACAATGAGCAGTTCTTC